This T cell receptor (beta chain) was retrieved from a study of CD8 T cells in ankylosing spondylitis. Findings and limits, study-wide: Reports say disease-linked clones showed up significantly more in matched ankylosing spondylitis synovial fluid. Within ankylosing spondylitis blood, a TCR beta motif made up of under 10 highly homologous variants appeared to be characteristic. Earlier authors reported some of these motif variants in reactive arthritis synovial fluid and blood.

In this sample, this clonotype turned up many times. The antigen is unknown. Preparation of TCR beta libraries was done by quantitative 5'-RACE with molecular barcodes. TCRdb redid the calling of the 5' RACE reads with MiXCR, one entry per CDR3 protein. Among around 250,000 distinct CDR3 sequences, around 10% were seen once, and the ten largest hold under 7%. J was trimmed by 2 bases and V by 5 bases; bases with no gene match: 3. The CDR3 extends over 15 amino acids. CDR1 is MNHEY and CDR2 is SMNVEV in the germline V gene (reference sequence). The chain links TRBV27 to TRBJ2-6; 7 bases are a match to TRBD1. Material: blood, either unsorted or a sorted T cell fraction (not recorded which). The receptor's source is a male donor with ankylosing spondylitis or in good health (not recorded which). DNA of the CDR3: TGTGCCAGCAGTACGCAGGGGGCTGGGGCCAACGTCCTGACTTTC. It translates to CASSTQGAGANVLTF.